These T cell receptor beta chains were read from a single sample in a study of blood T cell repertoires in COVID-19. The method was immunoSEQ multiplex PCR; TCRdb's version includes in-frame clones alone and lacks a portion of them. The sample includes 150,000 to 200,000 clones, around 82% of them seen just once. Input material: PBMCs or T cells enriched from blood (not recorded which). These receptor sequences come from a woman aged 50 to 60 with acute COVID-19. Both conserved end residues are part of each CDR3. The order of the fields is CDR3 length, D gene, J gene, V gene, CDR3 protein. The D gene is left open where the match is weak.

13 - TRBJ2-5 TRBV18 CASSPRGFETQYF
18 TRBD2 TRBJ2-5 TRBV3-1/TRBV3-2 CASRLTGLAGGLEETQYF
14 - TRBJ2-5 TRBV2 CASREPEYQETQYF
18 TRBD2 TRBJ2-3 TRBV11-2 CASSLSRRAGGRTDTQYF
13 TRBD1 TRBJ1-1 TRBV18 CASSRAGGSEAFF
14 - TRBJ1-5 TRBV28 CASTLGGGNQPQHF
15 TRBD1 TRBJ2-3 TRBV19 CASMSRDRYTDTQYF
16 TRBD1 TRBJ1-2 TRBV7-9 CASSLKGSGDRNGYTF
15 TRBD1 TRBJ1-1 TRBV16 CASSPQAGQETEAFF
15 TRBD2 TRBJ2-1 TRBV2 CAKRDRGGARNEQFF
18 TRBD1 TRBJ1-1 TRBV18 CASSRSRRDSATNTEAFF
15 TRBD2 TRBJ2-1 TRBV28 CASSITSGVHNEQFF
14 - TRBJ2-3 TRBV7-9 CASSLGGEGDTQYF
16 - TRBJ2-3 TRBV5-5 CASSLVGGRGTDTQYF
15 - TRBJ1-5 TRBV4-2 CASSQGQGSNQPQHF
15 TRBD1 TRBJ2-6 TRBV19 CASSSGQPGANVLTF
15 TRBD2 TRBJ2-3 TRBV5-1 CASSPGTTLGDTQYF
16 TRBD1 TRBJ1-1 TRBV19 CASNERAGGFGTEAFF
11 - TRBJ2-1 TRBV28 CASSFYHEQFF
13 - TRBJ1-4 TRBV3-1/TRBV3-2 CASSRRSNEKLFF
15 - TRBJ1-2 TRBV9 CASRSGLQQPSVHTF
12 - TRBJ2-1 TRBV20-1 CSASQGGNEQFF
14 - TRBJ1-1 TRBV19 CASRLRGLNTEAFF
14 - TRBJ2-3 TRBV5-8 CASSPRGLFRAQYF
15 - TRBJ1-3 TRBV7-6 CASSLDQYSGNTIYF
12 - TRBJ1-5 TRBV28 CASTRVMGPQHF
16 - TRBJ1-1 TRBV19 CASRPGRGNLNTEAFF
14 TRBD1 TRBJ1-1 TRBV7-9 CASSSRDRYSEAFF
13 - TRBJ1-2 TRBV9 CASSVRFSYGYTF
14 TRBD2 TRBJ2-3 TRBV5-1 CASSTGLWSDTQYF
12 - TRBJ2-2 TRBV9 CASSVSAGELFF
13 TRBD1 TRBJ2-5 TRBV7-2 CASRSGDRETQYF
15 - TRBJ1-5 TRBV19 CASSRDGRGYQPQHF
12 - TRBJ1-4 TRBV29-1 CSVGDSLEKLFF
11 TRBD2 TRBJ2-1 TRBV7-2 CASSLERGQFF
15 - TRBJ1-1 TRBV5-1 CASSLDSTSYTEAFF
15 - TRBJ2-5 TRBV18 CASSRGQLVQETQYF
14 - TRBJ2-3 TRBV7-3 CASSLRSTEDTQYF
15 - TRBJ1-1 TRBV27 CASRLGAVTNTEAFF
15 TRBD1 TRBJ1-1 TRBV3-1/TRBV3-2 CASSYRQGGGTEAFF